A selection of T cell receptor beta chains follows, all from one sample in a study of glioma-infiltrating T cells after dendritic cell vaccination. Using immunoSEQ multiplex PCR, the repertoire was profiled, and TCRdb retains in-frame clones only, with some absent. The sample has tens of thousands of clones, approximately 78% seen once. The source material was blood, sampled before dendritic cell vaccination. These receptors came from a human donor with glioblastoma. Each CDR3 is given with its conserved first and last residue. The order of the fields is D gene, V gene, clone size, J gene, CDR3 protein, CDR3 DNA. A D gene is named only where the DNA matches it firmly. Clone size, where shown, is once, few, many, or a class for clones that have expanded.

.	TRBV10-3	once	TRBJ1-1	CAISELRGGGLNTEAFF	TGTGCCATCAGTGAGCTCAGGGGCGGGGGGCTGAACACTGAAGCTTTCTTT
.	TRBV7-9	.	TRBJ2-7	CASQKTQGSQYF	TGTGCCAGCCAGAAAACCCAGGGTTCGCAGTACTTC
TRBD2	TRBV7-8	.	TRBJ2-3	CASSRSGASGADTQYF	TGTGCCAGCAGCCGGAGCGGGGCTAGCGGCGCAGATACGCAGTATTTT
.	TRBV11-2	few	TRBJ1-2	CASSLGPDRGYTF	TGTGCCAGCAGCTTGGGGCCAGATCGTGGCTACACCTTC
.	TRBV6-5	.	TRBJ2-1	CASTGGTSYNEQFF	TGTGCCAGCACTGGGGGGACCTCCTACAATGAGCAGTTCTTC
.	TRBV5-1	.	TRBJ2-3	CASSLRTDTQYF	TGCGCCAGCAGCCTCCGTACAGATACGCAGTATTTT
.	TRBV27	.	TRBJ1-6	CASSFRANSPLHF	TGTGCCAGCAGTTTTAGAGCTAATTCACCCCTCCACTTT
.	TRBV2	.	TRBJ1-4	CASSERQGMEKLFF	TGTGCCAGCAGTGAACGGCAGGGGATGGAAAAACTGTTTTTT
.	TRBV6-1	.	TRBJ2-5	CASSLFPSQETQYF	TGTGCCAGCAGCCTATTCCCTTCGCAAGAGACCCAGTACTTC
.	TRBV4-1	.	TRBJ2-3	CASKNFGDFSSTDTQYF	TGCGCCAGCAAAAACTTCGGGGACTTTTCTAGCACAGATACGCAGTATTTT
TRBD1	TRBV19	.	TRBJ2-2	CASSTQGVGTGELFF	TGTGCCAGTAGTACGCAGGGGGTCGGTACCGGGGAGCTGTTTTTT
TRBD1	TRBV18	.	TRBJ1-1	CASSQLPGQGTTEAFF	TGTGCCAGCTCACAACTCCCGGGACAGGGGACCACTGAAGCTTTCTTT
.	TRBV10-3	few	TRBJ1-1	CAISVARGDTEAFF	TGTGCCATCAGTGTGGCCAGGGGCGACACTGAAGCTTTCTTT
.	TRBV30	.	TRBJ1-1	CAWTPGWVNTEAFF	TGTGCCTGGACCCCGGGTTGGGTGAACACTGAAGCTTTCTTT
TRBD1	TRBV6-5	once	TRBJ1-5	CASSLDREQPQHF	TGTGCCAGCAGCTTGGACAGGGAGCAGCCCCAGCATTTT
.	TRBV10-1	.	TRBJ1-1	CASSDRGTEAFF	TGCGCCAGCAGTGACAGGGGCACTGAAGCTTTCTTT
.	TRBV19	.	TRBJ1-1	CASSSAGGGNTEAFF	TGTGCCAGTAGTTCGGCGGGGGGCGGGAACACTGAAGCTTTCTTT
.	TRBV4-1	.	TRBJ1-4	CASSQAPGIEKLFF	TGCGCCAGCAGCCAAGCGCCCGGGATTGAAAAACTGTTTTTT
.	TRBV5-6	.	TRBJ2-5	CASSLTSGTQYF	TGTGCCAGCAGCTTGACCTCAGGGACCCAGTACTTC
.	TRBV5-1	.	TRBJ2-3	CASSPPSGATDTQYF	TGCGCCAGCAGCCCCCCCTCGGGAGCGACAGATACGCAGTATTTT
.	TRBV7-9	few	TRBJ2-7	CASSVVLDSLVEQYF	TGTGCCAGCAGCGTCGTACTAGATTCCCTCGTCGAGCAGTACTTC
.	TRBV6-1	.	TRBJ2-1	CASSEHGGLYNEQFF	TGTGCCAGCAGTGAACACGGGGGACTGTACAATGAGCAGTTCTTC
.	TRBV27	.	TRBJ2-1	CASSTRTGRGNEQFF	TGTGCCAGCAGTACGAGGACAGGGAGGGGCAATGAGCAGTTCTTC